This T cell receptor (beta chain) was sequenced in a study of Ad26.COV2.S vaccination and SARS-CoV-2 variants. For the study at large: Participant was drawn from the COV1001 Ad26.COV2.S trial arm. Intramuscularly, Ad26.COV2.S was given either once or twice, 56 days apart.

Repertoires were generated with immunoSEQ multiplex PCR, while TCRdb's copy carries only in-frame clones and drops some. The table shows roughly 390,000 clones, with more than 85% occurring only once. The treatment was: 15 to 20 received Ad26.COV2.S at low or high dose, single or two shots; a few received placebo; per-sample allocation not given. The samples were gathered on day 63 after the first injection of vaccine or placebo. This TCR was sampled from a person between 18 and 65 years old who received the Ad26.COV2.S COVID-19 vaccine or a placebo. The sample in question was peripheral blood, obtained in a trial of Ad26.COV2.S vaccine versus placebo.

The CDR3 nucleotides are TGTGCCAGCAGTCGTCTCAAGGCGGGGTACTATGGCTACACCTTC. Translating it yields CASSRLKAGYYGYTF. The rearrangement links TRBV5-4 to TRBJ1-2; D is unclear. The CDR3 totals 15 residues. V lost 5 bases and J 3 bases, leaving 17 bases between the germline ends. Germline V gives CDR1 SGHNT, CDR2 YYREEE (reference sequence).